This T cell receptor beta chain was retrieved from a study of human T cells and chemical hapten exposure. Overall study: The upper back received 0.01% DPC by patch testing, with results read at 6 days. Per-sample TCR yields varied mainly from small pooled library volume differences. Study-wide findings and caveats: Expanded TCR counts at PT1 went up together with patch test score, a positive correlation.

This clonotype was picked up many times. The antigen is undetermined. Separate cDNA molecules received unique molecular identifiers, which the library attached to them. Each CDR3 protein is one row after TCRdb ran MiXCR on the RACE reads. In the table there are a few hundred thousand distinct CDR3 sequences, 4.8% of which are singletons. CDR1 and CDR2 (germline): DFQATT, SNEGSKA (reference sequence). This CDR3 has 15 amino acids. After removal of 6 bases from V and 2 bases from J, the junction contained 10 bases not matched to a gene. Time point: patch test 1, 2 weeks after DPC sensitization. The sample's treatment: therapeutic diphenylcyclopropenone sensitization with weekly scalp DPC.

The sequenced sample was whole blood, obtained in connection with sensitization to the hapten diphenylcyclopropenone (DPC). This TCR came from a woman aged 45 to 65 with alopecia areata. Some clones in this sample may be carry-over from other donors' samples. The chain recombines TRBV20-1 with TRBJ1-2; TRBD1 agrees at 9 bases. The CDR3 reads CSAPGQGSSNYGYTF. DNA of the CDR3: TGCAGTGCACCGGGACAGGGTTCGTCGAACTATGGCTACACCTTC.